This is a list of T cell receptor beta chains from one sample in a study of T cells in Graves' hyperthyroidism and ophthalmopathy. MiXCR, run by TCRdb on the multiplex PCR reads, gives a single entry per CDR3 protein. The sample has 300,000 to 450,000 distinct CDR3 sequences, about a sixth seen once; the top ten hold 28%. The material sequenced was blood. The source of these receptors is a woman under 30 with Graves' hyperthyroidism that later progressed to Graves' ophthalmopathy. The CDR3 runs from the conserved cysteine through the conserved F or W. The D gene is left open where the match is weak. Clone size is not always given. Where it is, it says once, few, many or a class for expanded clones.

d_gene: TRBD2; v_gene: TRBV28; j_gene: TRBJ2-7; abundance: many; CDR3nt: TGTGCCAGCAGGCAGTTCCCCCTAGCGGGAAACTACGAGCAGTACTTC; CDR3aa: CASRQFPLAGNYEQYF
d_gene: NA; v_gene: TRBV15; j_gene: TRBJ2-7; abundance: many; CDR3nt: TGTGCCACCAGCAGAGAACTCGGGAGCTCCTACGAGCAGTACTTC; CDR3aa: CATSRELGSSYEQYF
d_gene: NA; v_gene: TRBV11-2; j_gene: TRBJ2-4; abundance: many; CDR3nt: TGTGCCAGCAGAAGGGTTGGCAAAAACATTCAGTACTTC; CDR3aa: CASRRVGKNIQYF
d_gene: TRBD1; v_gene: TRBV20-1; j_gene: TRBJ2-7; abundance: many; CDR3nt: TGCAGTGCTACTTCGGGGACAGGGCGAGGGGAGCAGTACTTC; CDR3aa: CSATSGTGRGEQYF
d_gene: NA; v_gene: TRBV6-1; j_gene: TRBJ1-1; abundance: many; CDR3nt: TGTGCCAGCAGTGACATGGCCTATAGGGCTTTCTTT; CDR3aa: CASSDMAYRAFF
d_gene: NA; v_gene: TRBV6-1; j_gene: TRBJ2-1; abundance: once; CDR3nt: TGTGCCAGCAGTCCCCGGGGGCTATCCAATGAGCAGTTCTTC; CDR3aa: CASSPRGLSNEQFF
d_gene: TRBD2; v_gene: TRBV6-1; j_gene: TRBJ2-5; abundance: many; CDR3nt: TGTGCCAGCAGTTGGTCTAGCGGGATGCAAGAGACCCAGTACTTC; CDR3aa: CASSWSSGMQETQYF
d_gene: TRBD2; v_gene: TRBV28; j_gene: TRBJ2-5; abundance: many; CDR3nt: TGTGCCAGCAGTCATTACGCGGGAGCCCAAGAGACCCAGTACTTC; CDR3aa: CASSHYAGAQETQYF
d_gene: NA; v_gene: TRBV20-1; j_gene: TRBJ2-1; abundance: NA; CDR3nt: TGCAGTGCTAGCGGATTAAGCTCCTACAATGAGCAGTTCTTC; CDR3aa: CSASGLSSYNEQFF
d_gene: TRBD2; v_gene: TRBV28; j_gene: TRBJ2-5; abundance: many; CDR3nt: TGTGCCAGCAGTTTTTCTTTCGGCGGGAGCACCGAAGAGACCCAGTACTTC; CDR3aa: CASSFSFGGSTEETQYF
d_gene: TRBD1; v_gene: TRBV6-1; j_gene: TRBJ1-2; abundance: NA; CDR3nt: TGTGCCAGCAGCACAGGGGGTGCATATGGCTACACCTTC; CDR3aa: CASSTGGAYGYTF
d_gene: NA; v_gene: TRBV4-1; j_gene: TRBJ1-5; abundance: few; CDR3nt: TGCGCCAGCAGCCCCTTCGGGGGCAATCAGCCCCAGCATTTT; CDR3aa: CASSPFGGNQPQHF
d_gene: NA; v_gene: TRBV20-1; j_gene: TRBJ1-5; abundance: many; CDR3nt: TGCAGTGCTAGAGGAACGGCTGGCAATCAGCCCCAGCATTTT; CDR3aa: CSARGTAGNQPQHF
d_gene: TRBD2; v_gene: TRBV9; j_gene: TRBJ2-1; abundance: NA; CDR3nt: TGTGCCAGCAGCGCTCCGCCTTGGGCTAGCGGGAGAAATGAGCAGTTCTTC; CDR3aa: CASSAPPWASGRNEQFF
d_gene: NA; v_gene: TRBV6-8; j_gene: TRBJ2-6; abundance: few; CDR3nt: TGTGCCAGCAGTTACAGCCAGGCGCTCTCTGGGGCCAACGTCCTGACTTTC; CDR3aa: CASSYSQALSGANVLTF
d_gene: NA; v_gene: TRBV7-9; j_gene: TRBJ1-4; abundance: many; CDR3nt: TGTGCCAGCAGCTTAAGACGGATCGGGTGGGGAGAAAAACTGTTTTTT; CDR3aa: CASSLRRIGWGEKLFF